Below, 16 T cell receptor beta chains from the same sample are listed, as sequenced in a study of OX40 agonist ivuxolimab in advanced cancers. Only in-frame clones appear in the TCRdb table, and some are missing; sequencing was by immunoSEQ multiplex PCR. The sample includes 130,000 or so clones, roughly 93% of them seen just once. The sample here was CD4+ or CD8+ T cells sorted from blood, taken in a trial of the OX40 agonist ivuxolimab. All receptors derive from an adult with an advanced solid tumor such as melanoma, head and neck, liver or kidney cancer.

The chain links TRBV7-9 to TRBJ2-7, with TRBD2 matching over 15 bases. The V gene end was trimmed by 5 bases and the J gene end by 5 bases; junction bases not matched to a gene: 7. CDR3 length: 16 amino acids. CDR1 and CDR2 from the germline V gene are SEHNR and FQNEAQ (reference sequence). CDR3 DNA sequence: TGTGCCAGCAGCATTTGGACTAGCGGGAGGGAAAACGAGCAGTACTTC. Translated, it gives CASSIWTSGRENEQYF.

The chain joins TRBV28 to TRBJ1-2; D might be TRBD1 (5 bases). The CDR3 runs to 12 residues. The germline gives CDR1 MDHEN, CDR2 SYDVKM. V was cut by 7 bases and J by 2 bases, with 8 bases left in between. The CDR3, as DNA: TGTGCCAGCAATGGGGGGAACTATGGCTACACCTTC. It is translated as CASNGGNYGYTF.

The CDR3 spells CASSQLSEGYTF. Here the CDR3 DNA reads TGCGCCAGCAGCCAATTGTCAGAAGGCTACACCTTC. The chain joins TRBV4-3 to TRBJ1-2; D gene unclear. CDR3 length: 12 residues. Germline lookup yields CDR1 LGHNA and CDR2 YSLEER. Trimming shortened V by 2 bases and J by 8 bases, and 9 bases separated the two germline ends.

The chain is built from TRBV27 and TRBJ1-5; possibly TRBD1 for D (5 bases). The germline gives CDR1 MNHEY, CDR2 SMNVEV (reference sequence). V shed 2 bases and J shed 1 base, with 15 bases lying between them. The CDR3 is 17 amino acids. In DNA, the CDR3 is TGTGCCAGCAGTTTAGGGGGAGGGTCACTAAGCAATCAGCCCCAGCATTTT. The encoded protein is CASSLGGGSLSNQPQHF.

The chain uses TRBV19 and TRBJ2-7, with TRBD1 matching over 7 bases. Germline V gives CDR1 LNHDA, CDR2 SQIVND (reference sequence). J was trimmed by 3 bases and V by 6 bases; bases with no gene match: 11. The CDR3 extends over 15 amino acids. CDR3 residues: CASRQTGTALYEQYF. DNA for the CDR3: TGTGCCAGTAGACAGACCGGGACAGCTCTCTACGAGCAGTACTTC.

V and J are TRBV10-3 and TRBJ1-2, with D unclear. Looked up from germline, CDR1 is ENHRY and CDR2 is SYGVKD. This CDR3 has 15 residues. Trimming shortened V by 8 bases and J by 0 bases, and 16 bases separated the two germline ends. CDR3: CAIRRAEDPNYGYTF. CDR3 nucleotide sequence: TGTGCCATCCGACGAGCGGAAGACCCTAACTATGGCTACACCTTC.

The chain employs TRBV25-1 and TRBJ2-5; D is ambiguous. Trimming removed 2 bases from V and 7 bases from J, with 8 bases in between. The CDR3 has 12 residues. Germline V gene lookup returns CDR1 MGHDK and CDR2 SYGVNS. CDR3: CASSEGRGTQYF. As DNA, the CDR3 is TGTGCCAGCAGTGAAGGAAGAGGGACCCAGTACTTC.

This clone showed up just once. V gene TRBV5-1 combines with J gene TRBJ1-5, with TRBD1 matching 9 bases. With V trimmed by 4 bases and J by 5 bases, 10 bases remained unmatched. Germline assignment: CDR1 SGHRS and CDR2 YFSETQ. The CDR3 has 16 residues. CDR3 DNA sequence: TGCGCCAGCAGCGAGGGATCCGACAGGGGGTATCAGCCCCAGCATTTT. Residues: CASSEGSDRGYQPQHF.

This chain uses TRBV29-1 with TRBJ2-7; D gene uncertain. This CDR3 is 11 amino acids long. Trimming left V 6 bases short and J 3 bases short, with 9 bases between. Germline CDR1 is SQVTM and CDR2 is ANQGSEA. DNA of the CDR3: TGCAGCGTCCAAACATACTACGAGCAGTACTTC. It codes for CSVQTYYEQYF.

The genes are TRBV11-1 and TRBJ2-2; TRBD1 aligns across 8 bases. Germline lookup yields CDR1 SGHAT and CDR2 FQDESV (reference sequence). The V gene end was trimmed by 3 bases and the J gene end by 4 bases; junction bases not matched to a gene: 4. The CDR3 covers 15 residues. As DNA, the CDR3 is TGTGCCAGCAGCTTGGACAGGGCGAGCACCGGGGAGCTGTTTTTT. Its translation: CASSLDRASTGELFF.

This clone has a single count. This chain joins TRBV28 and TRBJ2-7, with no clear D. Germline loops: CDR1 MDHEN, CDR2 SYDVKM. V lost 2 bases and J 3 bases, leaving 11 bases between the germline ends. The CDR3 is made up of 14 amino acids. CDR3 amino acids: CASSLPDTLYEQYF. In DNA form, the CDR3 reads TGTGCCAGCAGTTTACCTGACACACTCTACGAGCAGTACTTC.

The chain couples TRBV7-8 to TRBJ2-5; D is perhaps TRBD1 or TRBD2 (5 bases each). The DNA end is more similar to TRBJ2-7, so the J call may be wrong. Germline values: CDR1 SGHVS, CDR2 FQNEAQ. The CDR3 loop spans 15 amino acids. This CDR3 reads CASSLAKWGTYEQYF. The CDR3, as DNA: TGTGCCAGCAGCTTAGCCAAGTGGGGGACCTACGAGCAGTACTTC.

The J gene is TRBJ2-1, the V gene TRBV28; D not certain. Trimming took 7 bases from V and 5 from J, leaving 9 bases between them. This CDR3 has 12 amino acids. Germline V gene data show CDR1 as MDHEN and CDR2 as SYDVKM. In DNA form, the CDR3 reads TGTGCCAGCACCCCCCCTAACAATGAGCAGTTCTTC. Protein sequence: CASTPPNNEQFF.

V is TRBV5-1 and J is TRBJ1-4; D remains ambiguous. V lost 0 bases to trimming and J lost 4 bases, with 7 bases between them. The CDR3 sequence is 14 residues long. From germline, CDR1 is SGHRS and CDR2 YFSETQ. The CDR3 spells CASSLVGLNEKLFF. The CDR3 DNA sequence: TGCGCCAGCAGCTTGGTTGGACTTAATGAAAAACTGTTTTTT.

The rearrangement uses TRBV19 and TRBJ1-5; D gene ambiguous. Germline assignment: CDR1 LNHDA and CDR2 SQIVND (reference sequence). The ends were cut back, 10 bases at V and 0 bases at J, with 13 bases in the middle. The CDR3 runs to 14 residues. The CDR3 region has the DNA TGTGCCACCCAGACAAGCTATAGCAATCAGCCCCAGCATTTT. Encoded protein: CATQTSYSNQPQHF.

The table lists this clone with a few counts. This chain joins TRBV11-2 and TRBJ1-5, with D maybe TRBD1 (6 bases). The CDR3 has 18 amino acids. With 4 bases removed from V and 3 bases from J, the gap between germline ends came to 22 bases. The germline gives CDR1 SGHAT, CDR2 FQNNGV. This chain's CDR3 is CASSSPGTGTQTNQPQHF. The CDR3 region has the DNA TGTGCCAGCAGCTCACCCGGTACCGGGACACAAACCAATCAGCCCCAGCATTTT.